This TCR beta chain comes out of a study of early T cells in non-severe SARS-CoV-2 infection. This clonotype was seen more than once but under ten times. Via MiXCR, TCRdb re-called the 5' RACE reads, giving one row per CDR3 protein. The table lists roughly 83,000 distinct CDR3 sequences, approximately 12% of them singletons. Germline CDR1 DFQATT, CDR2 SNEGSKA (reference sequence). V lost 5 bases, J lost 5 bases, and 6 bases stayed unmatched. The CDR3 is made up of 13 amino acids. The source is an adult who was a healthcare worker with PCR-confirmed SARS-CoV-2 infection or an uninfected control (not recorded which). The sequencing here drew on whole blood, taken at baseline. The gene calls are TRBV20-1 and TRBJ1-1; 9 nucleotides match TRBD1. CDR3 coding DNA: TGCAGTGCTCAAACAGGGGGCGGGACTGAAGCTTTCTTT. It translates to CSAQTGGGTEAFF.